The present entry profiles one TCR beta chain with its context. This specimen belongs to a study of cytomegalovirus exposure and HLA in healthy donors. The PCR used 60 Vbeta and 13 Jbeta primers. The data were produced by immunoSEQ multiplex PCR, yet TCRdb's version contains in-frame clones alone and is incomplete. The data contain around 220,000 clones, roughly 79% of them singletons. V lost 6 bases, J lost 3 bases, and 14 bases lay in between. The CDR3 totals 15 residues. The germline V gene encodes CDR1 KGHSH and CDR2 LQKENI. The chain couples TRBV18 to TRBJ2-2; no firm D call. The receptor was derived from a man between 18 and 35 years old in good health and CMV-seronegative. Sequencing was performed on PBMCs. In DNA form, the CDR3 reads TGTGCCAGCTCGCTTGCGTCCCCTGACACCGGGGAGCTGTTTTTT. It encodes CASSLASPDTGELFF.